This T cell receptor beta chain originates from a study of cytomegalovirus exposure and HLA in healthy donors. In the PCR, 60 Vbeta and 13 Jbeta primers were used. Sequencing used immunoSEQ multiplex PCR; TCRdb keeps in-frame clones, though not all of them. The sample carries fewer than 130,000 clones, over 65% recorded once. The germline V gene has CDR1 SGHRS and CDR2 YFSETQ. V lost 3 bases, J lost 0 bases, and 8 bases stayed unmatched. This CDR3 contains 17 residues. The chain links TRBV5-1 to TRBJ1-4; TRBD1 agrees at 7 bases. The source of this sequence is a young man in good health and CMV-seropositive. Sequencing input: PBMCs. The CDR3 loop is CASSWDSQTATNEKLFF. CDR3 nucleotide sequence: TGCGCCAGCAGCTGGGACAGCCAAACTGCAACTAATGAAAAACTGTTTTTT.